A selection of T cell receptor beta chains follows, all from one sample in a study of shared clonotypes between healthy human individuals. Only in-frame clones appear in the TCRdb table, and some are missing; sequencing was by immunoSEQ multiplex PCR. The top ten hold more than 1.5% of the sample, which has over 2,000,000 clones, approximately 92% seen once. Specimen: naive CD8+ T cells from PBMCs. The origin of the receptors is a man aged 18 to 29 in good health. Some clones in this sample may be carry-over from other donors' samples. The CDR3 runs from the conserved cysteine through the conserved F or W. Each record gives: clone size, D gene, J gene, V gene, CDR3 DNA, CDR3 protein. A D gene is named only where the DNA matches it firmly. The size entry is marked missing in some rows and otherwise reads once, few, many or a size class.

.	TRBD1	TRBJ1-5	TRBV27	TGTGCCATCAAGGGAACCGGACAGGGCGATCAGCCCCAGCATTTT	CAIKGTGQGDQPQHF
.	.	TRBJ2-5	TRBV4-2	TGTGCCAGCAGCCAAGCGGTTGGCCAAGAGACCCAGTACTTC	CASSQAVGQETQYF
.	TRBD2	TRBJ2-5	TRBV5-1	TGCGCCAGCAGCTTGGTACGGGAGGTGGGTGAGACCCAGTACTTC	CASSLVREVGETQYF
.	TRBD2	TRBJ2-2	TRBV5-6	TGTGCCAGCAGCTTGGGACTAGCGGGAGATACCGGGGAGCTGTTTTTT	CASSLGLAGDTGELFF
.	TRBD2	TRBJ2-7	TRBV2	TGTGCCAGCATTCCTCGAAAGGGGGGACTAGCGGGTGAGCAGTACTTC	CASIPRKGGLAGEQYF
many	.	TRBJ2-5	TRBV6-1	TGTGCCAGCAGGGCGGGGGAGACCCAGTACTTC	CASRAGETQYF
.	TRBD1	TRBJ2-7	TRBV6-5	TGTGCCAGCAGTTCGATAGAGGGGGCATCCTACGAGCAGTACTTC	CASSSIEGASYEQYF
.	.	TRBJ1-1	TRBV9	TGTGCCAGCAGCAGGGCTGGCACTGAAGCTTTCTTT	CASSRAGTEAFF
.	TRBD2	TRBJ2-7	TRBV28	TGTGCCAGCAGTGCCACTAGCGGGAGGTCCCTCGAGCAGTACTTC	CASSATSGRSLEQYF
.	.	TRBJ2-3	TRBV7-6	TGTGCCAGCAGCTTAGCGGCGTGGAGCACAGATACGCAGTATTTT	CASSLAAWSTDTQYF
few	.	TRBJ1-1	TRBV19	TGTGCCAGTAGGGTCACGTCGAACACTGAAGCTTTCTTT	CASRVTSNTEAFF
.	.	TRBJ1-1	TRBV5-1	TGCGCCAGCGGCGTTTGGGTGAACACTGAAGCTTTCTTT	CASGVWVNTEAFF
.	TRBD1	TRBJ2-2	TRBV7-9	TGTGCCAGCAGCTTAGCTCCGGGACAGGAGAACACCGGGGAGCTGTTTTTT	CASSLAPGQENTGELFF
.	.	TRBJ1-2	TRBV9	TGTGCCAGCAGCGCCTCTAGGTTTGGCTACACCTTC	CASSASRFGYTF
.	TRBD1	TRBJ2-7	TRBV11-2	TGTGCCAGCAGCCTTAGACAGGGCCCGGCCTACGAGCAGTACTTC	CASSLRQGPAYEQYF
.	.	TRBJ2-1	TRBV5-4	TGTGCCAGCGGGTTGGAGGAGCAAGGCTACAATGAGCAGTTCTTC	CASGLEEQGYNEQFF
.	.	TRBJ2-3	TRBV27	TGTGCCAGCAGTTTACGACGGACAGCCACAGATACGCAGTATTTT	CASSLRRTATDTQYF
.	TRBD1	TRBJ2-1	TRBV28	TGTGCCAGCAGTTTAAGGACAGGGTACAATGAGCAGTTCTTC	CASSLRTGYNEQFF
.	.	TRBJ1-1	TRBV6-5	TGTGCCAGCAGAAGACCCGGTGAAGATGACACTGAAGCTTTCTTT	CASRRPGEDDTEAFF
.	TRBD2	TRBJ2-1	TRBV13	TGTGCCAGCAGCTTAGGTCGCCTAGCGGGACCCAATGAGCAGTTCTTC	CASSLGRLAGPNEQFF
.	TRBD2	TRBJ2-7	TRBV7-2	TGTGCCAGCAGCTATGACCGTGGGGGGGCCTACGAGCAGTACTTC	CASSYDRGGAYEQYF
.	.	TRBJ1-1	TRBV27	TGTGCCACCTCCGGCGGGGCTAACACTGAAGCTTTCTTT	CATSGGANTEAFF
.	.	TRBJ2-7	TRBV9	TGTGCCAGCAGCGTAGGAGGCTCTGGCGAGCAGTACTTC	CASSVGGSGEQYF
.	.	TRBJ1-2	TRBV28	TGTGCCAGCAGTCGGGCGCGACTCAACTACTATGGCTACACCTTC	CASSRARLNYYGYTF
.	.	TRBJ2-3	TRBV29-1	TGCAGCGTTGAAGACGACAGATCCACAGATACGCAGTATTTT	CSVEDDRSTDTQYF
.	TRBD1	TRBJ1-5	TRBV7-2	TGTGCCAGCAGCCTCTCCCTCATTCCTTATAGCGGGACAGATCAGCCCCAGCATTTT	CASSLSLIPYSGTDQPQHF
once	TRBD2	TRBJ2-4	TRBV15	TGTGCCACCAGCAGAGATCCGGGACTAGCGGGAGTCGGGTCCAAAAACATTCAGTACTTC	CATSRDPGLAGVGSKNIQYF
.	TRBD1	TRBJ2-1	TRBV7-2	TGTGCCAGCAGCCCCAGACAGGGATACAATGAGCAGTTCTTC	CASSPRQGYNEQFF
once	.	TRBJ2-3	TRBV7-9	TGTGCCAGCAGCCGTCCGATGGATACGCAGTATTTT	CASSRPMDTQYF
.	.	TRBJ2-7	TRBV28	TGTGCCAGCAGCTTGTCCAGGGCCACCTACGAGCAGTACTTC	CASSLSRATYEQYF
.	.	TRBJ2-1	TRBV9	TGTGCCAGCAGCGTAGGCGGCCATGAGCAGTTCTTC	CASSVGGHEQFF
.	.	TRBJ1-1	TRBV27	TGTGCCAGCAGTTTCGGGAGGCGAACTGAAGCTTTCTTT	CASSFGRRTEAFF
once	.	TRBJ2-7	TRBV28	TGTGCCAGCACTGGAGTAGGCGGCTACGAGCAGTACTTC	CASTGVGGYEQYF
.	.	TRBJ1-2	TRBV4-3	TGCGCCAGCAGCCAAGATCGGGGGCTTAACTATGGCTACACCTTC	CASSQDRGLNYGYTF
once	.	TRBJ2-3	TRBV25-1	TGTGCCAGCAGTGAATGGGCAGGGCCAGATACGCAGTATTTT	CASSEWAGPDTQYF
.	.	TRBJ2-7	TRBV19	TGTGCCAGTAGTATAGATCTCGAGGACTACGAGCAGTACTTC	CASSIDLEDYEQYF
.	.	TRBJ1-1	TRBV23-1	TGCGCCAGCAGGGCCACTGAAGCTTTCTTT	CASRATEAFF
.	TRBD2	TRBJ2-1	TRBV19	TGTGCCAGCAAGCCTAGCGGGAACGCTGAGCAGTTCTTC	CASKPSGNAEQFF
.	TRBD2	TRBJ2-1	TRBV11-2	TGTGCCAGCAGCACACGAGGCGGGAGGGGTACCTACAATGAGCAGTTCTTC	CASSTRGGRGTYNEQFF
.	TRBD1	TRBJ2-1	TRBV11-2	TGTGCCAGCAGCTTGGACAGGGGGCGAAGGTATGAGCAGTTCTTC	CASSLDRGRRYEQFF
.	TRBD2	TRBJ2-7	TRBV9	TGTGCCAGCAGCGCCTCGAGCGGGAGGACCTACGAGCAGTACTTC	CASSASSGRTYEQYF
.	.	TRBJ2-7	TRBV6-1	TGTGCCAGCAGCGCCCGCAGCTCCTACGAGCAGTACTTC	CASSARSSYEQYF
.	.	TRBJ1-1	TRBV28	TGTGCCAGCAGTTTATTAGGCGACTTTCTTTTGAACACTGAAGCTTTCTTT	CASSLLGDFLLNTEAFF
.	TRBD2	TRBJ2-1	TRBV4-3	TGCGCCAGCAGCCGCGAGCGGGACCCGAACAATGAGCAGTTCTTC	CASSRERDPNNEQFF
.	TRBD1	TRBJ2-2	TRBV11-2	TGTGCCAGCAGCCACGTAAGGGGGCGCACCGGGGAGCTGTTTTTT	CASSHVRGRTGELFF
.	.	TRBJ1-1	TRBV15	TGTGCCACCACCCCCTTCCGGGGTATGAACACTGAAGCTTTCTTT	CATTPFRGMNTEAFF
.	.	TRBJ2-5	TRBV7-3	TGTGCCAGCAGCTGGGGACCATCACCTGTTTGGGAGACCCAGTACTTC	CASSWGPSPVWETQYF
.	.	TRBJ2-3	TRBV9	TGTGCCAGCACCCCATACACAGATACGCAGTATTTT	CASTPYTDTQYF
.	TRBD1	TRBJ1-5	TRBV28	TGTGCCAGCAGTTTATATACAGGGGCGTATAGCAATCAGCCCCAGCATTTT	CASSLYTGAYSNQPQHF
.	.	TRBJ1-5	TRBV11-2	TGTGCCAGCAGCAGAGAGACAACTCAGCCCCAGCATTTT	CASSRETTQPQHF
.	.	TRBJ1-1	TRBV7-2	TGTGCCAGCAGCCCTAGACTTCCCAGGGGTATGAACACTGAAGCTTTCTTT	CASSPRLPRGMNTEAFF
.	.	TRBJ2-1	TRBV15	TGTGCCACCAGCAGCATGACTGTCAATGAGCAGTTCTTC	CATSSMTVNEQFF
.	.	TRBJ1-2	TRBV7-9	TGTGCCAGCAGAACTGGTTCCCCAGGGGAATCTAACTATGGCTACACCTTC	CASRTGSPGESNYGYTF
.	.	TRBJ1-3	TRBV10-3	TGTGCCATCAGTGATAGTAAGGCTGGAAACACCATATATTTT	CAISDSKAGNTIYF
.	TRBD1	TRBJ2-3	TRBV5-4	TGTGCCAGCAGCCCGAAAGCGGGCAGGGGGCATGGCACAGATACGCAGTATTTT	CASSPKAGRGHGTDTQYF